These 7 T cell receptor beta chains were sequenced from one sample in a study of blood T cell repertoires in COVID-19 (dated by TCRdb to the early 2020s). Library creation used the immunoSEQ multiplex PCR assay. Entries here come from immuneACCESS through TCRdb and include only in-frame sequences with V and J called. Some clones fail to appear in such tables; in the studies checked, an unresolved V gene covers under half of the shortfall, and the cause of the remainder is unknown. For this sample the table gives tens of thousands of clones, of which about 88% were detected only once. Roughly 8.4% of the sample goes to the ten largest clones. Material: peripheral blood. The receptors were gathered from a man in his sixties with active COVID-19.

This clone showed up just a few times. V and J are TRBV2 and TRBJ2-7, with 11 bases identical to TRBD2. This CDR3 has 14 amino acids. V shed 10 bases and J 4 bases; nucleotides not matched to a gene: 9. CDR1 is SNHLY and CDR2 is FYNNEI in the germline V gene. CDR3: CAIRTSGLRYEQYF. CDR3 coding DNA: TGTGCCATACGGACTAGCGGGCTTAGGTACGAGCAGTACTTC.

The CDR3 nucleotides read TGTGCCAGCAGTACCCGGGACAGGGGTTTGGACGAGCAGTACTTC. Protein: CASSTRDRGLDEQYF. The chain is built from TRBV6-5 and TRBJ2-7; TRBD1 aligns across 10 bases. V lost 5 bases to trimming and J lost 5 bases; unmatched junction nucleotides: 9. Looked up from germline, CDR1 is MNHEY and CDR2 is SVGAGI. This CDR3 is 15 amino acids long.

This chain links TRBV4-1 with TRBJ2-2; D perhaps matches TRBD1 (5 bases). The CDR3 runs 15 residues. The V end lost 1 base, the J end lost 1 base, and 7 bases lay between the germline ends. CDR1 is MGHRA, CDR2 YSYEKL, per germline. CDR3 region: CASSQVQGNTGELFF. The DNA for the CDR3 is TGCGCCAGCAGCCAAGTCCAGGGGAACACCGGGGAGCTGTTTTTT.

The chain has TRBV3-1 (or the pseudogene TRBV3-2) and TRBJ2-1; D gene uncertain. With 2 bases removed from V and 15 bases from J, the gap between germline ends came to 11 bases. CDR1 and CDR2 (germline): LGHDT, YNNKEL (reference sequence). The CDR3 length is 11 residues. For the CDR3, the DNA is TGTGCCAGCAGCCAATCGGCCGGGTGGTTCTTC. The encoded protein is CASSQSAGWFF.

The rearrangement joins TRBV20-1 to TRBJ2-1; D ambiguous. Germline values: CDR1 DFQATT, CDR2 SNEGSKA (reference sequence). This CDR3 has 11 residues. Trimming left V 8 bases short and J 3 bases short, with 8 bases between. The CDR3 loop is CSTRSYNEQFF. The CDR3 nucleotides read TGCAGTACTCGGAGCTACAATGAGCAGTTCTTC.

Here the CDR3 reads CASSIVREDDTQYF. CDR3 coding DNA: TGTGCCAGTAGTATAGTTAGGGAGGACGATACGCAGTATTTT. The chain couples TRBV19 to TRBJ2-3; D possibly corresponds to TRBD2 (6 bases). The germline V gene encodes CDR1 LNHDA and CDR2 SQIVND (reference sequence). With 1 base removed from V and 6 bases from J, the gap between germline ends came to 11 bases. The CDR3 has 14 residues.

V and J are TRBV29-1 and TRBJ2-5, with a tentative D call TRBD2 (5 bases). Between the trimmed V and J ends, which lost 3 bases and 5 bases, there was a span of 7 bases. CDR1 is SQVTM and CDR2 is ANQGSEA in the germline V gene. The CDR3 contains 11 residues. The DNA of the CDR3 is TGCAGCGTTGACAGGAGGGAGACCCAGTACTTC. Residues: CSVDRRETQYF. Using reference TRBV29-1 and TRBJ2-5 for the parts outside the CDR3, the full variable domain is SAVISQKPSRDICQRGTSLTIQCQVDSQVTMMFWYRQQPGQSLTLIATANQGSEATYESGFVIDKFPISRPNLTFSTLTVSNMSPEDSSIYLCSVDRRETQYFGPGTRLLVL.